These 24 T cell receptor beta chains share one sample of origin, sequenced in a study of cytomegalovirus exposure and HLA in healthy donors (dated by TCRdb to about 2017). The library was built by means of the immunoSEQ multiplex PCR assay. The multiplex PCR relied on a mix of 60 forward primers for TCR Vbeta segments and 13 reverse primers for TCR Jbeta segments. TCRdb's version of the immuneACCESS table is confined to in-frame rearrangements and falls short of the full clone set. An unresolved V gene accounts for under half of the shortfall where checked; the remainder is of unknown origin. This sample has around 200,000 clones in its table, and around 86% of those were observed once. The ten largest account for about a tenth of the sample. The sample consisted of PBMCs. These TCRs come from a woman in her forties or fifties in good health and CMV-seropositive.

The chain carries TRBV7-9 and TRBJ1-1, with TRBD1 matching over 7 bases. From germline, CDR1 is SEHNR and CDR2 FQNEAQ (reference sequence). The V and J ends lost 7 bases and 9 bases, in that order; junction bases with no gene match: 14. The CDR3 is made up of 14 amino acids. The chain's CDR3 is CASTSSEGASKAFF. The CDR3 nucleotides are TGTGCCAGCACCAGTTCGGAGGGGGCATCTAAAGCTTTCTTT.

The chain recombines TRBV5-4 with TRBJ1-2, with 9 bases aligning to TRBD1. Germline trimming cut 3 bases from V and 4 bases from J; bases unmatched to any gene: 4. The germline V gene encodes CDR1 SGHNT and CDR2 YYREEE (reference sequence). The CDR3 has 14 amino acids. The CDR3 reads CASSSDRGSYGYTF. CDR3 sequence (DNA): TGTGCCAGCAGCTCAGACAGGGGGAGCTATGGCTACACCTTC. Full variable domain (rest looked up from reference TRBV5-4 and TRBJ1-2): ETGVTQSPTHLIKTRGQQVTLRCSSQSGHNTVSWYQQALGQGPQFIFQYYREEENGRGNFPPRFSGLQFPNYSSELNVNALELDDSALYLCASSSDRGSYGYTFGSGTRLTVV.

The chain joins TRBV7-2 to TRBJ2-1, with D perhaps matching TRBD2 (7 bases). Germline V gene sequence: CDR1 SGHTA, CDR2 FQGNSA. This CDR3 has 15 amino acids. V was trimmed by 7 bases and J by 0 bases, leaving 13 bases between them. CDR3 coding DNA: TGTGCCAGCAAGACGGCGGGGGCCTCCTACAATGAGCAGTTCTTC. Its protein is CASKTAGASYNEQFF.

The chain joins TRBV25-1 to TRBJ1-1; 7 bases map to TRBD1. CDR1 is MGHDK, CDR2 SYGVNS, per germline. The CDR3 extends over 13 amino acids. V trimming: 3 bases; J trimming: 3 bases; junction bases outside the gene matches: 1. The CDR3 DNA reads TGTGCCAGCAGTGACAGGGGGGACACTGAAGCTTTCTTT. Protein sequence: CASSDRGDTEAFF.

J is TRBJ1-6 and V is TRBV30; D perhaps matches TRBD1 (5 bases). Germline V CDR1 and CDR2: GTSNPN, SVGIG (reference sequence). The CDR3 runs to 15 residues. The V end lost 5 bases, the J end lost 4 bases, and 15 bases lay between the germline ends. The DNA of the CDR3 is TGTGCCTGGGGGGCCAAGGGGCGTTATAATTCACCCCTCCACTTT. Residues: CAWGAKGRYNSPLHF.

The chain employs TRBV2 and TRBJ1-1, with 7 bases identical to TRBD1. CDR3 size: 14 residues. V dropped 6 bases and J dropped 6; count of bases not matched to a gene: 10. Per germline, CDR1 SNHLY and CDR2 FYNNEI. The CDR3 DNA reads as TGTGCCAGCAGCAGATTAAGACAGGGCCCTGAAGCTTTCTTT. Translated, it gives CASSRLRQGPEAFF.

The chain uses TRBV5-1 and TRBJ2-5, with D perhaps matching TRBD2 (6 bases). Near its end, the DNA agrees better with TRBJ2-7, so the J call may be wrong. CDR1 and CDR2 (germline): SGHRS, YFSETQ. This CDR3 is 15 amino acids long. CDR3 nucleotides: TGCGCCAGCAGCCCCGGAGGGGATATGCCCTACGAGCAGTACTTC. Its translation: CASSPGGDMPYEQYF.

A few counts support this clone. J is TRBJ2-1 and V is TRBV7-2; TRBD1 might be the D (6 bases). Trimming pared 3 bases from V and 8 bases from J, leaving 8 bases between. Germline CDR1 and CDR2: SGHTA and FQGNSA. The CDR3 contains 12 residues. CDR3 DNA sequence: TGTGCCAGCAGCTTTGCAGGGGATGAGCAGTTCTTC. Protein: CASSFAGDEQFF.

In regard to this clone: Within the sample, other DNA sequences also encode this same CDR3. The chain joins TRBV7-7 to TRBJ2-5, with 9 bases that match TRBD1. Germline V gene sequence: CDR1 SSHAT, CDR2 FNYEAQ (reference sequence). Trimming cost V 1 base and J 5 bases; bases outside gene matches: 2. This CDR3 spans 14 amino acids. Here the CDR3 DNA reads TGTGCCAGCAGCTTAGGGACAGGGGAGGAGACCCAGTACTTC. Amino acids: CASSLGTGEETQYF.

The table lists this clone with a few counts. The sample holds other DNA sequences that translate to the same CDR3. The chain joins TRBV19 to TRBJ1-5; D uncertain. With 1 base removed from V and 6 bases from J, the gap between germline ends came to 4 bases. The CDR3 has 12 residues. Germline V lookup: CDR1 LNHDA, CDR2 SQIVND (reference sequence). CDR3 sequence reads: CASSIGGQPQHF. CDR3 nucleotide sequence: TGTGCCAGTAGTATAGGAGGTCAGCCCCAGCATTTT.

In this sample, this clone turned up a few times. The rearrangement joins TRBV4-1 to TRBJ1-5, with 9 bases that match TRBD1. Germline lookup yields CDR1 MGHRA and CDR2 YSYEKL. This CDR3 is built from 17 residues. The V gene end was trimmed by 4 bases and the J gene end by 0 bases; junction bases not matched to a gene: 7. The CDR3 region is CASSPGTGIYSNQPQHF. The CDR3 coding sequence is TGCGCCAGCAGCCCGGGGACAGGGATATATAGCAATCAGCCCCAGCATTTT.

This chain uses TRBV27 with TRBJ1-1; D unclear. The CDR3 totals 14 residues. Trimming cost V 2 bases and J 6 bases, with 13 bases left between them. In germline, CDR1 is MNHEY, CDR2 SMNVEV (reference sequence). The CDR3 nucleotides read TGTGCCAGCAGTTTAGGCGTTGGAGGCTCTGAAGCTTTCTTT. Its translation: CASSLGVGGSEAFF.

This chain joins TRBV4-1 and TRBJ2-5; TRBD1 matches at 9 bases. Trimming cost V 7 bases and J 5 bases; bases outside gene matches: 8. The V gene's germline CDR1 is MGHRA and CDR2 YSYEKL. This CDR3 is built from 14 residues. The CDR3 DNA follows: TGCGCCAGCAAACCACCGGGACAGGGCGAGACCCAGTACTTC. Its protein is CASKPPGQGETQYF.

This clone showed up just a few times. The rearrangement joins TRBV6-6 to TRBJ2-3; perhaps TRBD2 as D (7 bases). The V gene's germline CDR1 is MNHNY and CDR2 SVGAGI (reference sequence). With 0 bases removed from V and 0 bases from J, the gap between germline ends came to 10 bases. CDR3 size: 16 residues. CDR3 DNA sequence: TGTGCCAGCAGTTACTCGACGGGGGGCAGCACAGATACGCAGTATTTT. This encodes CASSYSTGGSTDTQYF.

The chain uses TRBV11-2 and TRBJ2-5; D perhaps matches TRBD1 (5 bases). The CDR3 has 15 residues. Trimming pared 1 base from V and 5 bases from J, leaving 14 bases between. Germline-derived CDR1 and CDR2 are SGHAT and FQNNGV. The CDR3 DNA sequence: TGTGCCAGCAGCTTAGTGGCCAGGGCCGGTGAGACCCAGTACTTC. Its protein is CASSLVARAGETQYF.

This clone was seen just once. One junction end does not reproduce the germline sequence, and a read error may be involved. J is TRBJ1-1 and V is TRBV7-9, with D possibly TRBD1 on 6 matching bases. The CDR3 has 13 amino acids. Looked up from germline, CDR1 is SEHNR and CDR2 is FQNEAQ (reference sequence). The CDR3 sequence: CSSSLDSNTEAFF. The CDR3 DNA reads TGTTCCAGCAGCCTGGACAGCAACACTGAAGCTTTCTTT.

The chain uses TRBV18 and TRBJ1-1, with D maybe TRBD1 (6 bases). The ends were cut back, 5 bases at V and 4 bases at J, with 20 bases in the middle. The V gene's germline CDR1 is KGHSH and CDR2 LQKENI. The CDR3 is 16 residues long. The CDR3 DNA reads as TGTGCCAGCTCAACTTTCAGGGGCTCGGTCGGCACTGAAGCTTTCTTT. This codes for CASSTFRGSVGTEAFF.

CDR3 loop: CASSQKDYDGSDTQYF. The CDR3 bases are TGTGCCAGCAGCCAAAAAGACTATGATGGTTCAGATACGCAGTATTTT. This rearrangement joins TRBV4-2 to TRBJ2-3, with D perhaps matching TRBD2 (5 bases). The CDR3 spans 16 residues. Trimming removed 2 bases at V and 4 bases at J, with 16 bases between. Per germline, CDR1 LGHNA and CDR2 YNFKEQ.

The V call is TRBV2, the J call TRBJ1-2; no clear D. The CDR3 totals 15 residues. Trimming removed 6 bases from V and 1 base from J, with 15 bases in between. CDR1 and CDR2 from the germline V gene are SNHLY and FYNNEI. The CDR3 loop is CASRGASTFNYGYTF. CDR3 coding DNA: TGTGCCAGCAGGGGCGCTTCCACCTTTAACTATGGCTACACCTTC.

This chain connects TRBV5-1 to TRBJ1-1; D is ambiguous. This CDR3 contains 14 residues. Germline V lookup: CDR1 SGHRS, CDR2 YFSETQ. Trimming shortened V by 0 bases and J by 6 bases, and 12 bases separated the two germline ends. CDR3 residues: CASSLDNGEAEAFF. CDR3 DNA sequence: TGCGCCAGCAGCTTGGATAACGGGGAGGCTGAAGCTTTCTTT.

The V call is TRBV5-1, the J call TRBJ1-5; D may be TRBD1 (6 bases). CDR1 and CDR2 (germline): SGHRS, YFSETQ. This CDR3 is 14 amino acids long. The ends were cut back, 0 bases at V and 5 bases at J, with 9 bases in the middle. CDR3 in DNA: TGCGCCAGCAGCTTGGCAGGGGCTGATCAGCCCCAGCATTTT. It encodes CASSLAGADQPQHF.

The chain carries TRBV6-5 and TRBJ2-7, with 9 bases fitting TRBD2. From germline, CDR1 is MNHEY and CDR2 SVGAGI. This CDR3 spans 13 amino acids. V shed 5 bases and J 6 bases; nucleotides not matched to a gene: 5. The CDR3 reads CASSRGGAGEQYF. CDR3 nucleotides: TGTGCCAGCAGTCGCGGGGGGGCCGGCGAGCAGTACTTC.

V usage is TRBV6-5 and J usage is TRBJ2-5, with a tentative D call TRBD1 (6 bases). The J call is uncertain, as TRBJ2-7 better fits the DNA end. This CDR3 spans 14 amino acids. Germline V CDR1 and CDR2: MNHEY, SVGAGI. In nucleotides, the CDR3 is TGTGCCAGCAGCATAGACAGGAGTGTCTACGAGCAGTACTTC. As protein: CASSIDRSVYEQYF.

This clone was detected only a few times. The junction shows a germline mismatch at one end, possibly a read error. The rearrangement joins TRBV6-4 to TRBJ1-1; 9 bases fit TRBD1. The germline V gene encodes CDR1 MRHNA and CDR2 SNTAGT. The CDR3 loop spans 9 amino acids. CDR3 sequence reads: CASLRDRAF. The DNA of the CDR3 is TGTGCCAGCCTTAGGGACAGGGCGTTT.